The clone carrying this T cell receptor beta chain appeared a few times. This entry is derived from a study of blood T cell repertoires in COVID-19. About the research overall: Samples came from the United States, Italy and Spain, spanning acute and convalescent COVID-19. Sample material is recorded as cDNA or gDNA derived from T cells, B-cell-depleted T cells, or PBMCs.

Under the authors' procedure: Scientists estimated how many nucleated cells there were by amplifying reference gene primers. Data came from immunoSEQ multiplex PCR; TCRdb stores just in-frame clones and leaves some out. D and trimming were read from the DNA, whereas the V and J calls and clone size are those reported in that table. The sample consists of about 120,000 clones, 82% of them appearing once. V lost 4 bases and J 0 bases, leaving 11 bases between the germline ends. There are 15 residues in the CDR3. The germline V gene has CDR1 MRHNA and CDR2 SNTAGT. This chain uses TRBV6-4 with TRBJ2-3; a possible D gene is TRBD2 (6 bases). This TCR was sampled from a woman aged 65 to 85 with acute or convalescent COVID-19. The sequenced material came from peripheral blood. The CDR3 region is CASSVEAGSTDTQYF. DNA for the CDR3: TGTGCCAGCAGTGTTGAGGCGGGGAGCACAGATACGCAGTATTTT.